The 5 T cell receptor beta chains presented below share a single source sample, sequenced in a study of blood T cell repertoires in COVID-19. Repertoires were generated with immunoSEQ multiplex PCR, while TCRdb's copy carries only in-frame clones and drops some. The sample holds 150,000 to 200,000 clones, approximately 93% seen once. Sequencing was done on a sample of peripheral blood. The receptors were sampled from a woman aged 55-75 years with COVID-19, enrolled during active disease.

The gene calls are TRBV5-6 and TRBJ2-7, with 10 bases matching TRBD1. The CDR3 is 13 amino acids. CDR1 and CDR2 from the germline V gene are SGHDT and YYEEEE. V shed 6 bases and J 9 bases; nucleotides not matched to a gene: 9. CDR3 nucleotides: TGTGCCAGCACCACCGGGACAGGGGTAGTGCAGTACTTC. Translation: CASTTGTGVVQYF.

The chain joins TRBV5-1 to TRBJ2-5; D is unresolved. Germline V gives CDR1 SGHRS, CDR2 YFSETQ. The V end lost 0 bases, the J end lost 5 bases, and 17 bases lay between the germline ends. The length of the CDR3 is 16 residues. CDR3 residues: CASSLGLLNKLETQYF. CDR3 in DNA: TGCGCCAGCAGCTTGGGGCTTCTGAACAAATTGGAGACCCAGTACTTC.

The V and J genes are TRBV7-8 and TRBJ1-2; no clear D. The CDR3 contains 15 residues. From germline, CDR1 is SGHVS and CDR2 FQNEAQ. V lost 1 base and J 1 base, leaving 10 bases between the germline ends. This CDR3 reads CASSLGTGSNYGYTF. CDR3 sequence (DNA): TGTGCCAGCAGCTTAGGGACGGGGAGTAACTATGGCTACACCTTC.

V usage is TRBV7-3 and J usage is TRBJ2-2; 13 bases are shared with TRBD2. The ends lost 5 bases at V and 3 bases at J; junction bases unmatched: 9. The CDR3 is 18 amino acids. Germline loops: CDR1 SGHTA, CDR2 FQGTGA. In DNA, the CDR3 is TGTGCCAGCAGCCCCGGACTAGCGGGGGAAGGGGACACCGGGGAGCTGTTTTTT. Translation gives CASSPGLAGEGDTGELFF.

This clone was recorded only once. The V and J genes are TRBV7-2 and TRBJ1-1; TRBD1 matches at 9 bases. V shed 5 bases and J 1 base; nucleotides not matched to a gene: 5. Germline V gives CDR1 SGHTA, CDR2 FQGNSA. The CDR3 consists of 15 residues. CDR3 DNA: TGTGCCAGCAGCACCCGACAGGGGGGGAACACTGAAGCTTTCTTT. It yields the protein CASSTRQGGNTEAFF.